This TCR beta chain originates from a study of blood T cell repertoires in COVID-19. Study at large: Specimens from acute and convalescent COVID-19 originated in the United States, Italy and Spain. PBMCs, B-cell-depleted T cells, or T cells provided the cDNA or gDNA that made up the material.

In the original analysis: For nucleated cells, counts were estimated from reference gene primer amplification. Assay used: immunoSEQ multiplex PCR; TCRdb lists only in-frame clones, some missing. V and J calls and clone size follow that table, whereas D and trimming were derived from the DNA. The table shows under 200,000 clones, with roughly 93% occurring only once. V was trimmed by 2 bases and J by 4 bases, leaving 8 bases between them. The CDR3 spans 12 residues. Per germline, CDR1 SQVTM and CDR2 ANQGSEA. This receptor was taken from a young man with acute or convalescent COVID-19. Material: peripheral blood. The chain combines TRBV29-1 with TRBJ1-1, with D uncertain. CDR3 region: CSVEFAGTEAFF. DNA for the CDR3: TGCAGCGTTGAATTCGCGGGCACTGAAGCTTTCTTT.